The 26 T cell receptor beta chains listed next were all sequenced from one sample in a study of metastatic and nonmetastatic thyroid tumors. Via MiXCR, TCRdb re-called the PCR reads. The sample includes some 21,000 clones, approximately 20% of them seen just once. Until they underwent thyroid surgery, no patient had received any treatment. The sequenced sample consisted of blood. The source of these receptors is a female donor with papillary thyroid cancer or a benign thyroid nodule (not recorded which). Some clones in this sample may be carry-over from other donors' samples.

This clone was recorded at least ten times. The gene calls are TRBV2 and TRBJ1-1; tentatively, D is TRBD1 (6 bases). Deletions cut 2 bases from V and 2 bases from J, with 9 bases between. The CDR3 loop spans 14 amino acids. From germline, CDR1 is SNHLY and CDR2 FYNNEI. Here the CDR3 reads CASSESGENTEAFF. The CDR3 DNA sequence: TGTGCCAGCAGTGAATCAGGGGAAAACACTGAAGCTTTCTTT.

This clone has a handful of counts. A much larger clone sits a single nucleotide away, making a read error possible. The V and J genes are TRBV12-3 or TRBV12-4 and TRBJ2-1, with D perhaps given as TRBD1 or TRBD2 (5 bases each). Deletions cut 11 bases from V and 6 bases from J, with 20 bases between. CDR3 length: 14 residues. Here the CDR3 reads CAGILNGGANEQFF. The CDR3 DNA is TGTGCCGGCATTTTAAATGGGGGTGCCAATGAGCAGTTCTTC.

The chain combines TRBV20-1 with TRBJ2-5; possible D gene TRBD1, 5 bases. Trimming left V 0 bases short and J 5 bases short, with 13 bases between. This CDR3 comprises 14 residues. Germline CDR1 reads DFQATT; CDR2 reads SNEGSKA (reference sequence). The CDR3 nucleotides read TGCAGTGCTAGAGATAACAGGCTGGGGGAGACCCAGTACTTC. Protein: CSARDNRLGETQYF.

This clone was seen repeatedly, ten times or more. V is TRBV5-1 and J is TRBJ1-2; D might be TRBD1 (6 bases). The V end lost 1 base, the J end lost 3 bases, and 7 bases lay between the germline ends. The germline V gene encodes CDR1 SGHRS and CDR2 YFSETQ. There are 13 residues in the CDR3. The CDR3: CASSLRGDYGYTF. The CDR3 coding sequence is TGCGCCAGCAGCTTGAGGGGGGACTATGGCTACACCTTC.

The rearrangement joins TRBV5-1 to TRBJ1-2; no firm D call. The CDR3 spans 16 residues. Deletions cut 5 bases from V and 0 bases from J, with 17 bases between. CDR1 SGHRS and CDR2 YFSETQ come from the germline V gene. The CDR3 DNA follows: TGCGCCAGCAGTTCGACCGGGCAGCTCACTAACTATGGCTACACCTTC. Protein: CASSSTGQLTNYGYTF.

Concerning this clone itself: One base away lies a much larger clone, so this may be a sequencing read error. The CDR3 is CASSLVDQETQYF. CDR3 in DNA: TGCGCCAGCAGCTTGGTGGACCAAGAGACCCAGTACTTC. The rearrangement links TRBV5-1 to TRBJ2-5; no reliable D call. The V end lost 0 bases, the J end lost 0 bases, and 3 bases lay between the germline ends. The V gene's germline CDR1 is SGHRS and CDR2 YFSETQ. The CDR3 has 13 residues.

This clone was detected many times. This rearrangement joins TRBV30 to TRBJ1-4; D uncertain. The V gene lost 0 bases and the J gene lost 0 bases, with 14 bases spanning the gap. The V gene's germline CDR1 is GTSNPN and CDR2 SVGIG (reference sequence). The CDR3 runs 17 residues. The CDR3 coding sequence is TGTGCCTGGAGTGTACAACCCCCGGAGGCAACTAATGAAAAACTGTTTTTT. This gives the protein CAWSVQPPEATNEKLFF.

This clone was observed many times. V is TRBV9 and J is TRBJ1-1; D remains ambiguous. Trimming pared 0 bases from V and 0 bases from J, leaving 9 bases between. There are 15 residues in the CDR3. In germline, CDR1 is SGDLS, CDR2 YYNGEE. CDR3 amino acids: CASSVDNRLNTEAFF. DNA of the CDR3: TGTGCCAGCAGCGTAGACAACAGATTGAACACTGAAGCTTTCTTT.

Concerning this clone itself: Because the CDR3 is missing its conserved closing phenylalanine or tryptophan, this is likely a read error. V gene TRBV20-1 combines with J gene TRBJ1-2; D gene uncertain. Germline values: CDR1 DFQATT, CDR2 SNEGSKA (reference sequence). The CDR3 is made up of 11 amino acids. Trimming cost V 4 bases and J 4 bases, with 7 bases left between them. The chain's CDR3 is CSATGSYGYTL. The CDR3, as DNA: TGCAGTGCTACGGGGAGCTATGGCTACACCTTA.

A word on this clone: This is likely a read error, given that the CDR3 carries no conserved phenylalanine or tryptophan at its end. The chain links TRBV28 to TRBJ2-7; tentative D call: TRBD1 (5 bases). In germline, CDR1 is MDHEN, CDR2 SYDVKM. The CDR3 has 13 residues. V was shortened by 6 bases and J by 7 bases, with 16 bases between the two germline ends. For the CDR3, the DNA is TGTGCCAGCAGCCATATTGGGGCCCAGGAGCAGTACCTC. Protein: CASSHIGAQEQYL.

This chain's CDR3 is CASSPRIGYQPQHF. The CDR3 DNA reads TGTGCCAGCAGTCCCCGAATCGGCTATCAGCCCCAGCATTTT. The chain has TRBV28 and TRBJ1-5, with D unresolved. There are 14 residues in the CDR3. V was shortened by 5 bases and J by 5 bases, with 13 bases between the two germline ends. Looked up from germline, CDR1 is MDHEN and CDR2 is SYDVKM.

Only a few counts were recorded for this clone. The chain couples TRBV6-1 to TRBJ1-1, with D unclear. Germline V gene sequence: CDR1 MNHNS, CDR2 SASEGT. The CDR3 consists of 13 residues. The V and J ends lost 10 bases and 5 bases respectively, with 17 bases between them. The CDR3 DNA sequence: TGTGCCACTAACGACCGGTCAGGTACTGAAGCTTTCTTT. Protein product: CATNDRSGTEAFF.

At least ten counts were recorded for this clone. The chain is built from TRBV15 and TRBJ1-5, with 10 bases that match TRBD1. In germline, CDR1 is LNHNV, CDR2 YYDKDF (reference sequence). J lost 6 bases, V lost 1 base, and 0 bases had no gene match. The CDR3 runs 14 residues. The CDR3 spells CATSRGTGGQPQHF. CDR3 DNA sequence: TGTGCCACCAGCAGAGGGACAGGGGGTCAGCCCCAGCATTTT.

This clone was detected ten times or more. V is TRBV14 and J is TRBJ2-1; 11 bases are shared with TRBD2. V shed 0 bases, J shed 4 bases, and the junction held 11 bases outside the gene matches. CDR3 length equals 19 residues. Looked up from germline, CDR1 is SGHDN and CDR2 is FVKESK. DNA of the CDR3: TGTGCCAGCAGCCAAGAGAGCGACCTAGCGGGAGGCCCTTACAATGAGCAGTTCTTC. This encodes CASSQESDLAGGPYNEQFF.

In its sample, this clone ranks as medium-sized (0.01 to 0.1%). This chain uses TRBV27 with TRBJ2-7; D ambiguous. The CDR3 covers 15 residues. Between the trimmed V and J ends, which lost 4 bases and 7 bases, there was a span of 20 bases. Germline CDR1 MNHEY, CDR2 SMNVEV (reference sequence). CDR3 coding DNA: TGTGCCAGCAGTTCCCTTAGTACCGGTCGGTGGGAGCAGTACTTC. It yields the protein CASSSLSTGRWEQYF.

Comment on this clone: At one end the junction does not follow the germline gene, possibly because of a read error. The chain combines TRBV30 with TRBJ2-1, with 16 nucleotides matching TRBD2. The germline V gene encodes CDR1 GTSNPN and CDR2 SVGIG (reference sequence). This CDR3 is 15 amino acids long. This CDR3 is CAWSSGLAGGDEQSF. The CDR3 DNA reads TGTGCCTGGAGTTCGGGACTAGCGGGAGGGGATGAGCAGTCCTTC.

Only a few counts were recorded for this clone. Compared with germline, one end of the junction differs, possibly owing to a read error. The chain couples TRBV6-1 to TRBJ2-2, with D possibly TRBD1 on 6 matching bases. The CDR3 sequence is 14 residues long. CDR1 MNHNS and CDR2 SASEGT come from the germline V gene. The DNA of the CDR3 is TGTGCCAGCAGTGAAGACAGGGCCACCGGGGCGCTGTTTTTT. Its translation: CASSEDRATGALFF.

In its sample, this clone was seen many times. The CDR3 nucleotides read TGTGCCAGCAGCTTGGATACTTGGGACGCTAGTTATGAAAAACTGTTTTTT. Encoded protein: CASSLDTWDASYEKLFF. The V call is TRBV7-8, the J call TRBJ1-4; weak D call: TRBD1 (5 bases). CDR3 length: 17 amino acids. Trimming pared 3 bases from V and 6 bases from J, leaving 20 bases between. CDR1 and CDR2 from the germline V gene are SGHVS and FQNEAQ.

V and J are TRBV20-1 and TRBJ2-7; perhaps D is TRBD1 or TRBD2 (5 bases each). Looked up from germline, CDR1 is DFQATT and CDR2 is SNEGSKA (reference sequence). CDR3 size: 16 residues. V gave up 1 base and J gave up 2 bases, with 18 bases separating them. The CDR3 nucleotides are TGCAGTGCTAGAGCTCCGGGGTGGGGGTTCGCCTACGAGCAGTACTTC. It encodes CSARAPGWGFAYEQYF.

This clone was seen ten or more times. Other DNA sequences in this specimen translate into the identical CDR3. The chain is built from TRBV6-2 or TRBV6-3 and TRBJ2-1, with TRBD2 matching 12 bases. This CDR3 is 18 amino acids long. Looked up from germline, CDR1 is MNHEY and CDR2 is SVGEGT. V lost 4 bases, J lost 7 bases, and 14 bases stayed unmatched. CDR3 loop: CASSLTSGSARAMNEQFF. In DNA, the CDR3 is TGTGCCAGCAGTTTGACTAGCGGGAGTGCGAGGGCGATGAATGAGCAGTTCTTC.

This clone has a count of ten or more. V and J are TRBV20-1 and TRBJ1-2; 7 bases are shared with TRBD1. This CDR3 has 16 amino acids. Germline trimming cut 0 bases from V and 4 bases from J; bases unmatched to any gene: 11. CDR1 DFQATT and CDR2 SNEGSKA come from the germline V gene (reference sequence). CDR3 nucleotide sequence: TGCAGTGCTAGAGATGAGGGGGCCGGTCCCCTCTATGGCTACACCTTC. It yields the protein CSARDEGAGPLYGYTF.

About this clone: At one boundary the junction diverges from the germline segment, which might be a read error. This chain connects TRBV7-6 to TRBJ1-5; D remains unclear. The CDR3 runs 15 residues. CDR1 and CDR2 (germline): SGHVS, FNYEAQ. CDR3 loop: CASRLEAGSNKPQHF. DNA for the CDR3: TGTGCCAGCAGATTAGAAGCGGGGAGCAATAAGCCCCAGCATTTT.

This clone has a count of ten or more. The rearrangement joins TRBV10-2 to TRBJ2-7; 9 bases align to TRBD2. V shed 8 bases and J 7 bases; nucleotides not matched to a gene: 6. CDR3 length: 12 amino acids. The germline V gene has CDR1 WSHSY and CDR2 SAAADI. CDR3 residues: CASDSGSGEQYF. For the CDR3, the DNA is TGCGCCAGCGATAGCGGGAGTGGTGAGCAGTACTTC.

This clone qualifies as medium-sized (0.01 to 0.1%). V usage is TRBV6-2 or TRBV6-3 and J usage is TRBJ2-7; 10 positions match TRBD2. In germline, CDR1 is MNHEY, CDR2 SVGEGT. The CDR3 runs 16 residues. V dropped 6 bases and J dropped 4; count of bases not matched to a gene: 12. The CDR3 loop reads CASSPQSGRAEYEQYF. CDR3 DNA: TGTGCCAGCAGCCCCCAAAGCGGGAGGGCCGAATACGAGCAGTACTTC.

The chain recombines TRBV7-2 with TRBJ2-7; D uncertain. The CDR3 is made up of 14 amino acids. Germline V gene lookup returns CDR1 SGHTA and CDR2 FQGNSA. V shed 10 bases and J shed 6 bases, with 22 bases lying between them. DNA for the CDR3: TGTGCCATCCTTAGAGCCAGTGACGGTGGCGAGCAGTACTTC. Its translation is CAILRASDGGEQYF. Based on the CDR3 plus reference TRBV7-2 and TRBJ2-7, the full variable domain is GAGVSQSPSNKVTEKGKDVELRCDPISGHTALYWYRQSLGQGLEFLIYFQGNSAPDKSGLPSDRFSAERTGGSVSTLTIQRTQQEDSAVYLCAILRASDGGEQYFGPGTRLTVT.

This clone was seen ten or more times. The DNA of the CDR3 is TGCAGTGCTAGCGCTAGCGGGAGGGATGGGACCGGGGAGCTGTTTTTT. Residues: CSASASGRDGTGELFF. The V gene is TRBV20-1, the J gene TRBJ2-2, with 12 bases matching TRBD2. The germline V gene has CDR1 DFQATT and CDR2 SNEGSKA (reference sequence). V was clipped by 3 bases and J by 5 bases; unmatched bases: 7. The CDR3 totals 16 residues.